This TCR beta chain emerged from a study of cytomegalovirus exposure and HLA in healthy donors. A few counts support this clone. Germline CDR1 SGHTS, CDR2 YDEGEE. The CDR3 has 15 amino acids. Trimming removed 0 bases at V and 4 bases at J, with 14 bases between. Generated by immunoSEQ multiplex PCR, the TCRdb table keeps only in-frame clones and is missing some. The sample consists of tens of thousands of clones, about 90% of them appearing once. The chain is built from TRBV5-8 and TRBJ2-7; D may be TRBD2 (6 bases). The specimen was PBMCs. The origin of this receptor is a man aged 18 to 29 in good health and CMV-seronegative. This chain's CDR3 is CASSLEEGSGYEQYF. As DNA, the CDR3 is TGTGCCAGCAGCTTGGAGGAGGGGAGTGGATACGAGCAGTACTTC.